Listed below are T cell receptor beta chains from one sample, sequenced in a study of T cells after yellow fever vaccination. TCRdb recomputed calls from the 5' RACE reads with MiXCR, one row per CDR3 protein. The table includes 300,000 to 400,000 distinct CDR3 sequences, 3% to 4.5% detected once. Material: PBMCs, obtained 5 days after the yellow fever booster vaccination. The receptors come from a young man who received the YFV17D yellow fever vaccine. Both conserved end residues are part of each CDR3. D genes are given only for firm matches. Some rows mark clone size as missing; the rest say once, few, many or name a class of expanded clone.

few,TRBV7-2,NA,TRBJ2-2,TGTGCCAGCAGCTTATTCGGGACGGAGCTTACCGGGGAGCTGTTTTTT,CASSLFGTELTGELFF
many,TRBV7-3,NA,TRBJ2-3,TGTGCCAGCAGCAGGGAGCCTAGCACAGATACGCAGTATTTT,CASSREPSTDTQYF
NA,TRBV5-1,TRBD2,TRBJ2-1,TGCGCCAGCAGCTTGTCTAGCGGGGGGTTCAATGAGCAGTTCTTC,CASSLSSGGFNEQFF
many,TRBV7-2,TRBD2,TRBJ2-1,TGTGCCAGCAGCCCCGGGGTAGCGGGGGGCCTCTTC,CASSPGVAGGLF
NA,TRBV20-1,NA,TRBJ2-2,TGCAGTGCTAGGACCCCCTTGGCTAACGGGGAGCTGTTTTTT,CSARTPLANGELFF
NA,TRBV4-3,NA,TRBJ1-2,TGCGCCAGCAGCCAAGAATCAGGCGCTAGCTATGGCTACACCTTC,CASSQESGASYGYTF
NA,TRBV27,NA,TRBJ2-7,TGTGCCACCTCCCTCGCCAGGGGAGGCTACGAGCAGTACTTC,CATSLARGGYEQYF
few,TRBV24-1,NA,TRBJ1-5,TGTGCCACCAGTGATCCAGGGAGCAATCAGCCCCAGCATTTT,CATSDPGSNQPQHF
NA,TRBV15,NA,TRBJ1-1,TGTGCCACCAGCAGAGTAGGTGGTGAAGCTTTCTTT,CATSRVGGEAFF
many,TRBV2,TRBD2,TRBJ2-2,TGTGCCAGCAGACAAGGGACTAGTGGTTCTGGGGAGCTGTTTTTT,CASRQGTSGSGELFF
many,TRBV6-5,NA,TRBJ2-7,TGTGCCAGCAGTTACTCCGGAGCCACCTACGAGCAGTACTTC,CASSYSGATYEQYF
NA,TRBV11-3,NA,TRBJ2-5,TGTGCCAGCAGCAAAGCCCCTGGGGCGGGCCAAGAGACCCAGTACTTC,CASSKAPGAGQETQYF
many,TRBV9,TRBD2,TRBJ2-1,TGTGCCAGCAGCGCGGGGGGACTAGTGAATGAGCAGTTCTTC,CASSAGGLVNEQFF
many,TRBV11-2,NA,TRBJ2-3,TGTGCCAGCAGCCCACCCCCGAGGCTAGCGACAGATACGCAGTATTTT,CASSPPPRLATDTQYF
many,TRBV12-3/TRBV12-4,NA,TRBJ1-1,TGTGCCAGCAGTTCCCTGAGGGAAGCTTTCTTT,CASSSLREAFF
many,TRBV3-1,NA,TRBJ1-1,TGTGCCAGCATCAAATCCGACACACACACTGAAGCTTTCTTT,CASIKSDTHTEAFF
NA,TRBV19,NA,TRBJ1-5,TGTGCCAGTAGTATTCAGCTCTCGCAGCCCCAGCATTTT,CASSIQLSQPQHF
few,TRBV20-1,NA,TRBJ1-1,TGCAGTGCTAGGGGGGGCCCCGAGGGGATCACTGAAGCTTTCTTT,CSARGGPEGITEAFF
few,TRBV5-5,NA,TRBJ2-5,TGTGCCAGCAGCCCAGGGGGGGGGCCGGTAGAGACCCAGTACTTC,CASSPGGGPVETQYF
NA,TRBV7-9,TRBD1,TRBJ1-6,TGTGCCAGCAGCCAGGGGGGGGGCCTGGGATCACCCCTCCACTTT,CASSQGGGLGSPLHF
NA,TRBV28,NA,TRBJ1-1,TGTGCCAGCAGTGTCCCGACTGGGACATCTGGCACTGAAGCTTTCTTT,CASSVPTGTSGTEAFF
few,TRBV20-1,TRBD1,TRBJ1-1,TGCAGTGCTAGAGATCCGGGACAGCGTAACACTGAAGCTTTCTTT,CSARDPGQRNTEAFF
NA,TRBV7-9,TRBD1,TRBJ2-5,TGTGCCAGCAGCTTTGGAGAAGGACAGGCGGAGACCCAGTACTTC,CASSFGEGQAETQYF
few,TRBV7-9,NA,TRBJ2-7,TGTGCCAGCAGCTTAGAGGGACGCTCCTACGAGCAGTACTTC,CASSLEGRSYEQYF
NA,TRBV20-1,TRBD2,TRBJ2-1,TGCAGTGCTAGAGGGGGGGGATCTCACTCCTACAATGAGCAGTTCTTC,CSARGGGSHSYNEQFF
many,TRBV12-3/TRBV12-4,NA,TRBJ1-4,TGTGCCAGCAGCTTAGGTGAAAAACTGTTTTTT,CASSLGEKLFF
NA,TRBV6-5,TRBD2,TRBJ2-2,TGTGCCAGCAGTTACTCTCGGGGGGTGTGGACCGGGGAGCTGTTTTTT,CASSYSRGVWTGELFF
few,TRBV7-2,NA,TRBJ2-7,TGTGCCAGCAGCTTAGATTTGAATGTCTACGAGCAGTACTTC,CASSLDLNVYEQYF
NA,TRBV5-1,NA,TRBJ1-1,TGCGCCAGCAGCTCAGATCCCGCGGGTACTGAAGCTTTCTTT,CASSSDPAGTEAFF
many,TRBV5-1,TRBD1,TRBJ1-1,TGCGCCAGCAGCTTTAGCGGGACAGGGGGCACTGAAGCTTTCTTT,CASSFSGTGGTEAFF
many,TRBV20-1,NA,TRBJ1-2,TGCAGTGCTAGAGATCGGATGACAGTGTATGGCTACACCTTC,CSARDRMTVYGYTF
few,TRBV12-5,TRBD2,TRBJ2-1,TGTGCTAGTGGTTTGCTACGGCCTAGCGGGGGCTACAATGAGCAGTTCTTC,CASGLLRPSGGYNEQFF
many,TRBV5-1,TRBD2,TRBJ2-5,TGCGCCAGCAGCTTGGTAACTAGCGGGGCTCCCTACCAAGAGACCCAGTACTTC,CASSLVTSGAPYQETQYF
many,TRBV27,TRBD1,TRBJ2-1,TGTGCCAGCAGTTTAGCCGGGACAGGGGATAATGAGCAGTTCTTC,CASSLAGTGDNEQFF
many,TRBV6-1,NA,TRBJ2-4,TGTGCCAGCAGTTCGACTAGTTGGAACATTCAGTACTTC,CASSSTSWNIQYF
NA,TRBV7-2,NA,TRBJ2-5,TGTGCCAGCAGCCCTTTTGACGTGCGTGGAGAGACCCAGTACTTC,CASSPFDVRGETQYF
many,TRBV10-3,NA,TRBJ1-5,TGTGCCATCAGCCAGGGAGCGGGGTTTAATCAGCCCCAGCATTTT,CAISQGAGFNQPQHF
NA,TRBV4-3,TRBD2,TRBJ2-5,TGCGCCAGCAGCCAAGATAGTCCGCGGACTAGCGGGGGGACTATGGCCCAGTACTTC,CASSQDSPRTSGGTMAQYF
NA,TRBV3-1,NA,TRBJ1-2,TGTGCCAGCAGCCGGGGAGGGGCTGGCTACACCTTC,CASSRGGAGYTF
many,TRBV5-1,NA,TRBJ2-7,TGCGCCAGCAGCTTGCGGGGTATGGGCTACGAGCAGTACTTC,CASSLRGMGYEQYF
NA,TRBV12-3/TRBV12-4,NA,TRBJ2-1,TGTGCCAGCAGTTTCGCGGCAGGGGATGTCAATGAGCAGTTCTTC,CASSFAAGDVNEQFF
NA,TRBV6-5,NA,TRBJ2-7,TGTGCCAGCAGTTACACATTCGGGGGATACGAGCAGTACTTC,CASSYTFGGYEQYF
many,TRBV4-3,TRBD2,TRBJ2-5,TGCGCCAGCAGCAGTCAACGCGGGGGTCAAGAGACCCAGTACTTC,CASSSQRGGQETQYF
few,TRBV19,NA,TRBJ2-2,TGTGCCAGTAGTATACGGGGGATCGGGGAGCTGTTTTTT,CASSIRGIGELFF
few,TRBV12-3/TRBV12-4,NA,TRBJ2-2,TGTGCCAGCAGTAACAGAAGCCCCACCGGGGAGCTGTTTTTT,CASSNRSPTGELFF
NA,TRBV4-1,NA,TRBJ2-4,TGCGCCAGCAGCCCCTTGTGGGCCAAAAACATTCAGTACTTC,CASSPLWAKNIQYF